The clone carrying this T cell receptor (beta chain) was seen at least ten times. The antigen is unknown. The sorted libraries took about a million CD4+ or CD8+ T cells. The authors made cDNA by 5'RACE with 10-nucleotide random UMIs. MiXCR, run by TCRdb on the 5' RACE reads, gives a single entry per CDR3 protein. The profile shows some 16,000 distinct CDR3 sequences, about 9% of them singletons. This entry is derived from a study of neurological immune-mediated disorders. General observations from the study: HTLV-1-associated myelopathy had the most TCR clonal expansion, whereas multiple sclerosis had the least (lower than in healthy controls).

Sequenced input: CD8+ T cells from blood. This TCR came from a man between 45 and 60 years old in good health.

CDR3 residues: CASSHLNTQYF. CDR3 bases: TGTGCCAGCAGCCACCTAAATACGCAGTATTTT. This chain uses TRBV14 with TRBJ2-3, with D unresolved. V lost 3 bases and J 7 bases, leaving 5 bases between the germline ends. Germline V CDR1 and CDR2: SGHDN, FVKESK. The CDR3 is made up of 11 amino acids.